A selection of T cell receptor beta chains follows, all from one sample in a study of blood T cell repertoires in COVID-19. The assay was immunoSEQ multiplex PCR, and TCRdb's table has in-frame clones only and misses some. This sample has 68,000 or so clones, with over 75% found just once. The sequenced sample consisted of peripheral blood. These receptors all come from a man between 35 and 55 years old with COVID-19, enrolled during active disease. The CDR3 runs from the conserved cysteine through the conserved F or W. D genes are given only for firm matches. A clone size is listed for some rows: how often the clone was seen (once, few, many), or a class if it is expanded.

D: TRBD1; V: TRBV6-5; size: .; J: TRBJ1-2; CDR3: CASSYSAGGSYGYTF; DNA: TGTGCCAGCAGTTACTCGGCAGGGGGCAGCTATGGCTACACCTTC
D: .; V: TRBV3-1/TRBV3-2; size: .; J: TRBJ2-1; CDR3: CASSRPGVSYNEQFF; DNA: TGTGCCAGCAGCCGCCCCGGAGTCTCCTACAATGAGCAGTTCTTC
D: .; V: TRBV7-8; size: .; J: TRBJ1-6; CDR3: CASSLSGAGSPLHF; DNA: TGTGCCAGCAGCTTGAGTGGGGCAGGGTCACCCCTCCACTTT
D: TRBD2; V: TRBV10-3; size: .; J: TRBJ2-3; CDR3: CAISEIFSGGTSGDTQYF; DNA: TGTGCCATCAGTGAGATATTTAGCGGGGGCACTAGCGGAGATACGCAGTATTTT
D: .; V: TRBV6-6; size: .; J: TRBJ1-1; CDR3: CASSHSRGGRREAFF; DNA: TGTGCCAGCAGTCATAGCCGCGGGGGGCGCCGGGAAGCTTTCTTT
D: .; V: TRBV3-1/TRBV3-2; size: .; J: TRBJ2-7; CDR3: CASSQGHLDTLYEQYF; DNA: TGTGCCAGCAGCCAAGGGCACTTGGACACTCTTTACGAGCAGTACTTC
D: .; V: TRBV5-1; size: .; J: TRBJ1-6; CDR3: CASSLEAQGNSPLHF; DNA: TGCGCCAGCAGCTTGGAGGCCCAGGGGAATTCACCCCTCCACTTT
D: TRBD2; V: TRBV5-1; size: .; J: TRBJ2-5; CDR3: CASSYHGTSGEVETQYF; DNA: TGCGCCAGCAGCTACCATGGGACTAGCGGGGAGGTTGAGACCCAGTACTTC
D: .; V: TRBV2; size: .; J: TRBJ1-2; CDR3: CASSGQWDNYGYTF; DNA: TGTGCCAGCAGTGGACAGTGGGATAACTATGGCTACACCTTC
D: .; V: TRBV6-5; size: once; J: TRBJ2-2; CDR3: CASSYSRARTGELFF; DNA: TGTGCCAGCAGTTACTCGAGAGCCCGCACCGGGGAGCTGTTTTTT
D: TRBD2; V: TRBV5-1; size: .; J: TRBJ2-3; CDR3: CASSLVGTSGGYTDTQYF; DNA: TGCGCCAGCAGCTTGGTTGGGACTAGCGGGGGGTACACAGATACGCAGTATTTT
D: .; V: TRBV5-5; size: .; J: TRBJ1-5; CDR3: CASSLGVVQDNQPQHF; DNA: TGTGCCAGCAGCTTGGGTGTCGTCCAGGACAATCAGCCCCAGCATTTT
D: .; V: TRBV5-5; size: .; J: TRBJ1-1; CDR3: CASKRQFLTEAFF; DNA: TGTGCCAGTAAACGACAGTTTTTGACTGAAGCTTTCTTT
D: TRBD1; V: TRBV2; size: .; J: TRBJ2-7; CDR3: CASEERTGLTYEQYF; DNA: TGTGCCAGCGAGGAGCGGACAGGGCTAACCTACGAGCAGTACTTC
D: .; V: TRBV2; size: .; J: TRBJ1-5; CDR3: CASSERTLGQPQHF; DNA: TGTGCCAGCAGTGAAAGGACACTCGGGCAGCCCCAGCATTTT
D: TRBD1; V: TRBV6-5; size: .; J: TRBJ1-6; CDR3: CASSYSGTGGSPLHF; DNA: TGTGCCAGCAGTTACTCCGGGACAGGGGGCTCACCCCTCCACTTT
D: TRBD1; V: TRBV19; size: .; J: TRBJ1-1; CDR3: CASSSGTGGAGTEAFF; DNA: TGTGCCAGTAGTTCCGGGACAGGGGGCGCTGGTACTGAAGCTTTCTTT
D: .; V: TRBV5-6; size: .; J: TRBJ2-2; CDR3: CASSRDTLGTGELFF; DNA: TGTGCCAGCAGCCGGGACACCTTGGGGACCGGGGAGCTGTTTTTT
D: TRBD1; V: TRBV6-1; size: .; J: TRBJ1-4; CDR3: CASSAGQGISGGEKLFF; DNA: TGTGCCAGCAGTGCGGGACAGGGGATAAGTGGGGGTGAAAAACTGTTTTTT
D: TRBD1; V: TRBV10-3; size: .; J: TRBJ2-2; CDR3: CATFNRGLTGELFF; DNA: TGTGCCACCTTTAACAGGGGGCTTACCGGGGAGCTGTTTTTT
D: .; V: TRBV11-2; size: .; J: TRBJ2-7; CDR3: CASSLDPEDLPRSSYEQYF; DNA: TGTGCCAGCAGCTTAGACCCTGAAGACCTACCGAGGAGCTCCTACGAGCAGTACTTC
D: TRBD1; V: TRBV6-5; size: .; J: TRBJ1-5; CDR3: CASSRRQGEQPQHF; DNA: TGTGCCAGCAGCCGAAGACAGGGTGAACAGCCCCAGCATTTT
D: .; V: TRBV6-5; size: .; J: TRBJ1-1; CDR3: CASSTGTWNTEAFF; DNA: TGTGCCAGCAGTACCGGGACATGGAACACTGAAGCTTTCTTT
D: TRBD1; V: TRBV2; size: .; J: TRBJ1-4; CDR3: CASSAGTGGNDEKLFF; DNA: TGTGCCAGCAGCGCGGGGACAGGGGGTAATGATGAAAAACTGTTTTTT
D: .; V: TRBV27; size: few; J: TRBJ1-3; CDR3: CASRMRGQNTIYF; DNA: TGTGCCAGCCGTATGCGGGGGCAGAACACCATATATTTT
D: .; V: TRBV30; size: few; J: TRBJ2-1; CDR3: CAWSRQSNEQFF; DNA: TGTGCCTGGAGCCGACAGTCCAATGAGCAGTTCTTC
D: .; V: TRBV2; size: .; J: TRBJ1-6; CDR3: CASSGLDRDNSPLHF; DNA: TGTGCCAGCAGTGGATTGGACAGAGATAATTCACCCCTCCACTTT
D: TRBD2; V: TRBV7-8; size: .; J: TRBJ2-5; CDR3: CASSWTSGERETQYF; DNA: TGTGCCAGCAGCTGGACTAGCGGAGAGAGAGAGACCCAGTACTTC
D: TRBD1; V: TRBV9; size: .; J: TRBJ2-2; CDR3: CASSVGGGQGAGELFF; DNA: TGTGCCAGCAGCGTAGGAGGGGGACAGGGAGCCGGGGAGCTGTTTTTT
D: .; V: TRBV4-2; size: .; J: TRBJ2-6; CDR3: CASSPTLGGGPGGANVLTF; DNA: TGTGCCAGCAGCCCCACCTTGGGTGGGGGCCCGGGGGGGGCCAACGTCCTGACTTTC
D: .; V: TRBV5-1; size: .; J: TRBJ2-1; CDR3: CASSWGGGASYNEQFF; DNA: TGCGCCAGCAGCTGGGGTGGGGGCGCATCCTACAATGAGCAGTTCTTC
D: .; V: TRBV12-3/TRBV12-4; size: .; J: TRBJ2-2; CDR3: CASRGQNTGELFF; DNA: TGTGCCAGCAGGGGACAGAACACCGGGGAGCTGTTTTTT
D: .; V: TRBV7-2; size: .; J: TRBJ2-1; CDR3: CASSLGGSEQFF; DNA: TGTGCCAGCAGCCTCGGGGGTTCGGAGCAGTTCTTC
D: TRBD1; V: TRBV19; size: once; J: TRBJ2-2; CDR3: CASSRGQVNTGELFF; DNA: TGTGCCAGTAGTAGAGGACAGGTGAACACCGGGGAGCTGTTTTTT